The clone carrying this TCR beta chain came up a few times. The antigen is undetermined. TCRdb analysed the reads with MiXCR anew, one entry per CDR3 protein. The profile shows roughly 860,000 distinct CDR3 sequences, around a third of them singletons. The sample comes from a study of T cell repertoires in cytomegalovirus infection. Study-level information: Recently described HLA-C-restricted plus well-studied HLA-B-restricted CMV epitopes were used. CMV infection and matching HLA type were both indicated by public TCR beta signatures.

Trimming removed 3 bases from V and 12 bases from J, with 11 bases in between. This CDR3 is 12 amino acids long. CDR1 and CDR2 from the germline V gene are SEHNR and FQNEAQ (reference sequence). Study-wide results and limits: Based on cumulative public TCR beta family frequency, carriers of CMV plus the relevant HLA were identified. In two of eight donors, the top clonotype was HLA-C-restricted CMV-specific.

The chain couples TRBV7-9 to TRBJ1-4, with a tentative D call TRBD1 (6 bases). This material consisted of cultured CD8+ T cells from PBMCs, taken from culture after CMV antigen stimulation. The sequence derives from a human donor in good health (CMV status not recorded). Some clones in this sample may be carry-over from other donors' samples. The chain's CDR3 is CASSFPRGELFF. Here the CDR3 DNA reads TGTGCCAGCAGCTTCCCCAGGGGAGAACTGTTTTTT.